Listed below are T cell receptor beta chains from one sample, sequenced in a study of blood T cell repertoires in COVID-19. Sequencing was performed with immunoSEQ multiplex PCR; in TCRdb, only in-frame clones are kept and a portion is missing. Of roughly 90,000 clones detected, about 85% appear once; the ten largest clones hold 3%. What was sequenced was peripheral blood. The receptors were sampled from a woman of 80 years or more with COVID-19, enrolled during active disease. Each CDR3 is given with its conserved first and last residue. D genes are given only for firm matches. Clone sizes are given selectively: once, few, many, or a class where the clone is expanded.

v_call: TRBV18
clone_size: few
d_call: TRBD1
j_call: TRBJ2-7
cdr3_aa: CASSSRTGSYEQYF
cdr3_nt: TGTGCCAGCTCAAGCCGGACAGGCTCCTACGAGCAGTACTTC

v_call: TRBV4-2
clone_size: .
d_call: TRBD2
j_call: TRBJ2-2
cdr3_aa: CASSQDLAGGPGTGELFF
cdr3_nt: TGTGCCAGCAGCCAAGACCTAGCGGGGGGGCCTGGGACCGGGGAGCTGTTTTTT

v_call: TRBV10-1
clone_size: .
d_call: .
j_call: TRBJ2-3
cdr3_aa: CASSAGDTQYF
cdr3_nt: TGCGCCAGCAGTGCCGGGGATACGCAGTATTTT

v_call: TRBV6-2/TRBV6-3
clone_size: .
d_call: .
j_call: TRBJ1-5
cdr3_aa: CASSFSGVNNQPQHF
cdr3_nt: TGTGCCAGCAGTTTCTCAGGGGTTAACAATCAGCCCCAGCATTTT

v_call: TRBV23-1
clone_size: .
d_call: TRBD2
j_call: TRBJ2-2
cdr3_aa: CASSASGRAKNTGELFF
cdr3_nt: TGCGCCAGCAGTGCTAGCGGGAGGGCCAAGAACACCGGGGAGCTGTTTTTT

v_call: TRBV2
clone_size: .
d_call: .
j_call: TRBJ2-7
cdr3_aa: CASRQDSYEQYF
cdr3_nt: TGTGCCAGCAGGCAGGACAGTTACGAGCAGTACTTC

v_call: TRBV7-3
clone_size: .
d_call: .
j_call: TRBJ2-5
cdr3_aa: CASSSTGRRGETQYF
cdr3_nt: TGTGCCAGCAGCTCTACCGGGCGAAGGGGAGAGACCCAGTACTTC

v_call: TRBV2
clone_size: .
d_call: TRBD2
j_call: TRBJ2-3
cdr3_aa: CASRGGLLSTDTQYF
cdr3_nt: TGTGCCAGCAGGGGGGGACTACTCTCCACAGATACGCAGTATTTT

v_call: TRBV18
clone_size: .
d_call: TRBD2
j_call: TRBJ2-1
cdr3_aa: CASSPRTGGLGEQFF
cdr3_nt: TGTGCCAGCTCACCACGTACGGGGGGGCTCGGTGAGCAGTTCTTC

v_call: TRBV6-6
clone_size: .
d_call: TRBD1
j_call: TRBJ1-5
cdr3_aa: CASSYGDRGHNQPQHF
cdr3_nt: TGTGCCAGCAGTTATGGGGACAGGGGGCACAATCAGCCCCAGCATTTT

v_call: TRBV29-1
clone_size: .
d_call: TRBD2
j_call: TRBJ2-7
cdr3_aa: CSVEKRGDYEQYF
cdr3_nt: TGCAGCGTTGAAAAGCGGGGGGACTACGAGCAGTACTTC

v_call: TRBV30
clone_size: .
d_call: .
j_call: TRBJ1-2
cdr3_aa: CAWSYTGTRSGYTF
cdr3_nt: TGTGCCTGGAGTTACACAGGGACCCGTTCTGGCTACACCTTC

v_call: TRBV27
clone_size: .
d_call: TRBD1
j_call: TRBJ2-7
cdr3_aa: CASSPDRDNEQYF
cdr3_nt: TGTGCCAGCAGTCCGGACAGGGATAACGAGCAGTACTTC

v_call: TRBV7-2
clone_size: .
d_call: .
j_call: TRBJ2-1
cdr3_aa: CASSLVGSSNEQFF
cdr3_nt: TGTGCCAGCAGCTTAGTTGGCAGTTCAAATGAGCAGTTCTTC

v_call: TRBV18
clone_size: many
d_call: TRBD1
j_call: TRBJ2-3
cdr3_aa: CASSPKTGVTQYF
cdr3_nt: TGTGCCAGCTCACCTAAGACAGGGGTTACGCAGTATTTT

v_call: TRBV5-4
clone_size: .
d_call: .
j_call: TRBJ1-5
cdr3_aa: CASSSDSQPQHF
cdr3_nt: TGTGCCAGCAGCTCCGACAGTCAGCCCCAGCATTTT

v_call: TRBV24-1
clone_size: .
d_call: .
j_call: TRBJ2-1
cdr3_aa: CATSDPSGEPGFSYNEQFF
cdr3_nt: TGTGCCACCAGTGATCCTTCAGGGGAGCCAGGATTCTCCTACAATGAGCAGTTCTTC

v_call: TRBV28
clone_size: once
d_call: .
j_call: TRBJ1-3
cdr3_aa: CASSTGTSSGNTIYF
cdr3_nt: TGTGCCAGCAGTACCGGGACAAGCTCTGGAAACACCATATATTTT

v_call: TRBV18
clone_size: .
d_call: TRBD1
j_call: TRBJ1-2
cdr3_aa: CASSPSQPGQGVDGYTF
cdr3_nt: TGTGCCAGCTCACCATCTCAACCGGGACAGGGTGTAGATGGCTACACCTTC

v_call: TRBV5-1
clone_size: .
d_call: .
j_call: TRBJ2-1
cdr3_aa: CASSFSLALEQFF
cdr3_nt: TGCGCCAGCAGCTTTAGCCTAGCTTTGGAGCAGTTCTTC

v_call: TRBV6-5
clone_size: .
d_call: .
j_call: TRBJ2-4
cdr3_aa: CASSSPLAKNIQYF
cdr3_nt: TGTGCCAGCAGTTCTCCACTAGCCAAAAACATTCAGTACTTC

v_call: TRBV5-4
clone_size: .
d_call: .
j_call: TRBJ2-7
cdr3_aa: CASSLDMGSEQYF
cdr3_nt: TGTGCCAGCAGCTTGGATATGGGGAGCGAGCAGTACTTC

v_call: TRBV7-9
clone_size: .
d_call: TRBD1
j_call: TRBJ1-4
cdr3_aa: CATGQGATNEKLFF
cdr3_nt: TGTGCCACAGGACAGGGGGCAACTAATGAAAAACTGTTTTTT

v_call: TRBV5-4
clone_size: .
d_call: .
j_call: TRBJ2-3
cdr3_aa: CASRVDLSSTDTQYF
cdr3_nt: TGTGCCAGCAGGGTAGATTTATCTAGCACAGATACGCAGTATTTT

v_call: TRBV18
clone_size: .
d_call: TRBD2
j_call: TRBJ2-7
cdr3_aa: CASSSWTSGMTYEQYF
cdr3_nt: TGTGCCAGCTCATCCTGGACTAGCGGGATGACCTACGAGCAGTACTTC

v_call: TRBV2
clone_size: few
d_call: TRBD1
j_call: TRBJ1-6
cdr3_aa: CASRRDSYFSPLHF
cdr3_nt: TGTGCCAGCCGCCGGGACAGCTATTTTTCACCCCTCCACTTT

v_call: TRBV7-9
clone_size: .
d_call: .
j_call: TRBJ2-5
cdr3_aa: CASTNGGWGRETQYF
cdr3_nt: TGTGCCAGCACCAACGGGGGTTGGGGCAGAGAGACCCAGTACTTC

v_call: TRBV11-2
clone_size: .
d_call: .
j_call: TRBJ2-1
cdr3_aa: CASSLTSGFGEQFF
cdr3_nt: TGTGCCAGCAGCTTGACTAGTGGTTTCGGTGAGCAGTTCTTC

v_call: TRBV6-5
clone_size: .
d_call: .
j_call: TRBJ1-2
cdr3_aa: CASTFTIGLSYGYTF
cdr3_nt: TGTGCCAGCACATTTACTATAGGACTAAGCTATGGCTACACCTTC

v_call: TRBV19
clone_size: .
d_call: TRBD1
j_call: TRBJ2-6
cdr3_aa: CASSIRGQASSGANVLTF
cdr3_nt: TGTGCCAGTAGTATCAGGGGGCAGGCCTCCTCTGGGGCCAACGTCCTGACTTTC

v_call: TRBV2
clone_size: .
d_call: .
j_call: TRBJ2-5
cdr3_aa: CALAMRETQYF
cdr3_nt: TGTGCCCTAGCAATGCGGGAGACCCAGTACTTC

v_call: TRBV2
clone_size: .
d_call: .
j_call: TRBJ1-2
cdr3_aa: CASGTQGNYGYTF
cdr3_nt: TGTGCCAGCGGGACTCAGGGCAACTATGGCTACACCTTC

v_call: TRBV28
clone_size: .
d_call: TRBD1
j_call: TRBJ2-7
cdr3_aa: CASRDTGTGLYEQYF
cdr3_nt: TGTGCCAGCAGAGACACCGGGACAGGGTTATACGAGCAGTACTTC

v_call: TRBV6-5
clone_size: .
d_call: TRBD1
j_call: TRBJ2-1
cdr3_aa: CASSYPGQGRDEQFF
cdr3_nt: TGTGCCAGCAGTTACCCTGGACAGGGGAGGGATGAGCAGTTCTTC

v_call: TRBV12-3/TRBV12-4
clone_size: few
d_call: TRBD1
j_call: TRBJ1-2
cdr3_aa: CASSSQGANGYTF
cdr3_nt: TGTGCCAGCAGCTCACAGGGGGCTAATGGCTACACCTTC

v_call: TRBV28
clone_size: .
d_call: TRBD2
j_call: TRBJ2-7
cdr3_aa: CASTRGGKTYEQYF
cdr3_nt: TGTGCCAGCACCCGGGGGGGGAAGACCTACGAGCAGTACTTC

v_call: TRBV4-3
clone_size: .
d_call: .
j_call: TRBJ1-6
cdr3_aa: CASSQQYNSPLHF
cdr3_nt: TGCGCCAGCAGCCAACAATATAATTCACCCCTCCACTTT

v_call: TRBV27
clone_size: once
d_call: .
j_call: TRBJ2-3
cdr3_aa: CASSLAVDTYTDTQYF
cdr3_nt: TGTGCCAGCAGTTTAGCTGTAGACACCTACACAGATACGCAGTATTTT

v_call: TRBV5-5
clone_size: .
d_call: TRBD2
j_call: TRBJ2-5
cdr3_aa: CASSLILAGAQETQYF
cdr3_nt: TGTGCCAGCAGCTTGATCCTAGCGGGAGCCCAAGAGACCCAGTACTTC

v_call: TRBV13
clone_size: .
d_call: TRBD1
j_call: TRBJ1-1
cdr3_aa: CASSAEGRDRGAPYEAFF
cdr3_nt: TGTGCCAGCAGCGCGGAAGGTCGGGACAGGGGGGCCCCTTATGAAGCTTTCTTT

v_call: TRBV5-6
clone_size: .
d_call: .
j_call: TRBJ2-2
cdr3_aa: CASSLWWGWTGELFF
cdr3_nt: TGTGCCAGCAGCTTGTGGTGGGGCTGGACCGGGGAGCTGTTTTTT

v_call: TRBV15
clone_size: .
d_call: .
j_call: TRBJ1-5
cdr3_aa: CATSRDWATPQHF
cdr3_nt: TGTGCCACCAGCAGAGATTGGGCCACGCCCCAGCATTTT

v_call: TRBV27
clone_size: .
d_call: .
j_call: TRBJ1-2
cdr3_aa: CASSFTGHYGYTF
cdr3_nt: TGTGCCAGCAGTTTCACAGGGCATTATGGCTACACCTTC

v_call: TRBV7-2
clone_size: .
d_call: .
j_call: TRBJ2-7
cdr3_aa: CASSITGAYEQYF
cdr3_nt: TGTGCCAGCAGCATTACCGGGGCCTACGAGCAGTACTTC

v_call: TRBV18
clone_size: few
d_call: .
j_call: TRBJ1-2
cdr3_aa: CASSPYGISSDGYTF
cdr3_nt: TGTGCCAGCTCACCGTACGGGATTAGTAGCGATGGCTACACCTTC

v_call: TRBV23-1
clone_size: few
d_call: TRBD1
j_call: TRBJ2-1
cdr3_aa: CASSQPIRDREYNEQFF
cdr3_nt: TGCGCCAGCAGTCAACCGATCCGGGACAGGGAGTACAATGAGCAGTTCTTC

v_call: TRBV19
clone_size: .
d_call: TRBD1
j_call: TRBJ2-2
cdr3_aa: CASQTGTGNTGELFF
cdr3_nt: TGTGCCAGTCAAACCGGGACAGGGAACACCGGGGAGCTGTTTTTT

v_call: TRBV3-1/TRBV3-2
clone_size: .
d_call: TRBD1
j_call: TRBJ1-2
cdr3_aa: CASSQGDRDSKGYTF
cdr3_nt: TGTGCCAGCAGCCAAGGGGACCGGGACAGTAAGGGCTACACCTTC

v_call: TRBV19
clone_size: .
d_call: .
j_call: TRBJ1-2
cdr3_aa: CASSITTGGYTF
cdr3_nt: TGTGCCAGTAGTATCACCACGGGGGGCTACACCTTC

v_call: TRBV12-3/TRBV12-4
clone_size: .
d_call: .
j_call: TRBJ1-2
cdr3_aa: CASSLRQNGYTF
cdr3_nt: TGTGCCAGCAGTTTAAGACAGAATGGCTACACCTTC

v_call: TRBV5-1
clone_size: .
d_call: .
j_call: TRBJ2-3
cdr3_aa: CASSFLGVLGTDTQYF
cdr3_nt: TGCGCCAGCAGCTTTCTAGGGGTCTTGGGCACAGATACGCAGTATTTT

v_call: TRBV7-2
clone_size: once
d_call: .
j_call: TRBJ2-5
cdr3_aa: CASSLWGRETQYF
cdr3_nt: TGTGCCAGCAGCTTATGGGGGCGAGAGACCCAGTACTTC

v_call: TRBV29-1
clone_size: .
d_call: .
j_call: TRBJ1-4
cdr3_aa: CSVIGSGEKLFF
cdr3_nt: TGCAGCGTTATAGGGTCGGGGGAAAAACTGTTTTTT

v_call: TRBV5-6
clone_size: .
d_call: TRBD2
j_call: TRBJ2-5
cdr3_aa: CASNGRAYGTQYF
cdr3_nt: TGTGCCAGCAACGGGAGGGCCTACGGGACCCAGTACTTC

v_call: TRBV27
clone_size: .
d_call: TRBD1
j_call: TRBJ2-4
cdr3_aa: CASGMDRGVAKNIQYF
cdr3_nt: TGTGCCAGCGGGATGGACAGGGGGGTAGCCAAAAACATTCAGTACTTC

v_call: TRBV2
clone_size: .
d_call: TRBD1
j_call: TRBJ1-2
cdr3_aa: CASSEFRGPGGYTF
cdr3_nt: TGTGCCAGCAGTGAATTCAGGGGGCCTGGCGGCTACACCTTC